This is a list of T cell receptor beta chains from one sample in a study of CD8+ T cells in alopecia areata. Data came from immunoSEQ multiplex PCR; TCRdb stores just in-frame clones and leaves some out. The sample holds 120,000 to 150,000 clones, 70% to 90% seen once. Specimen: CD8+ T cells sorted from blood, collected at week 4, from a patient treated with tofacitinib. The receptors here all came from a human donor with alopecia areata. Each CDR3 is given with its conserved first and last residue. A D gene is named only where the DNA matches it firmly.

>TRBV4-1|-
CASSQGATPSHEQYF
>TRBV6-5|-
CASSEGASGNTIYF
>TRBV6-5|-
CASSPGPPGYSPLHF
>TRBV4-1|-
CASSQGLGDHEQYF
>TRBV5-1|-
CASSFGGDNEQFF
>TRBV7-6|TRBD2
CASSLVYTSGTADTQYF
>TRBV29-1|-
CSVEASDNTGELFF
>TRBV6-1|TRBD1
CASTWDRGYEQYF
>TRBV15|TRBD1
CATSTRTGTGEQYF
>TRBV6-5|-
CASSYWGVGEQYF
>TRBV7-9|TRBD2
CASSFPTSGSSYNEQFF
>TRBV6-6|-
CASSDPDSGANVLTF
>TRBV7-9|-
CASSRAVSEQFF
>TRBV7-9|-
CASSSTGTPDGYTF
>TRBV12-5|-
CASGLDWGVDTEAFF
>TRBV30|TRBD1
CAPRQGVVTEAFF
>TRBV13|TRBD1
CASSKDGTGSNTQYF
>TRBV7-9|-
CASSYTVGRVYEQYF
>TRBV9|-
CASSPRKGLGEQFF
>TRBV4-1|-
CASSQLLFQETQYF
>TRBV27|-
CASSMSALRSETQYF
>TRBV5-1|TRBD1
CASSPPRTGMNTEAFF
>TRBV29-1|-
CSVLTENYNEQFF
>TRBV30|-
CAWSEGPTGEQYF